This T cell receptor beta chain was identified in a study of blood T cells in healthy people across ages. The authors ran a second PCR of about 7 to 11 cycles using a sample-barcoded 5' primer and a J-beta primer mix. Each cDNA molecule was tagged by a template-switch adaptor with 12 random nucleotides. Each CDR3 protein gets one entry after TCRdb re-called the 5' RACE reads with MiXCR. The sample records about 1.6 million distinct CDR3 sequences, roughly a third being singletons. The sample holds a few counts of this clonotype. The donors, all healthy, were Caucasians living in Russia, aged about 6 to 95. The origin of this receptor is a woman in her twenties or thirties in good health. Sequencing was done on a sample of blood.

CDR3 loop: CASSYSPLAEQYF. CDR3 DNA: TGTGCCAGCAGTTACTCGCCTTTGGCCGAGCAGTACTTC. The rearrangement joins TRBV6-5 to TRBJ2-4, with no clear D. The J call is uncertain, as TRBJ2-7 better fits the DNA end. The germline CDR1 and CDR2 sequences are MNHEY and SVGAGI. The CDR3 is made up of 13 amino acids.